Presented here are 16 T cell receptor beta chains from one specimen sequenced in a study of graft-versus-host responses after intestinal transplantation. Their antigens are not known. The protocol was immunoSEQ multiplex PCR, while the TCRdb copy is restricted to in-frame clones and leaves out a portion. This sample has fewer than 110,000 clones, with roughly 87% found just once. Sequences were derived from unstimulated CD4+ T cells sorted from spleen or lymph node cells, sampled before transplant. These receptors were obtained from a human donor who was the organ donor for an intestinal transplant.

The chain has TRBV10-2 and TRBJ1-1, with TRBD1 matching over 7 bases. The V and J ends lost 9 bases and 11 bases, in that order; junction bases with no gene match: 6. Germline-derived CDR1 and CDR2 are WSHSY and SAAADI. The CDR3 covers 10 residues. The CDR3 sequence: CASNTGDAFF. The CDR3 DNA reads TGCGCCAGTAATACAGGGGACGCTTTCTTT.

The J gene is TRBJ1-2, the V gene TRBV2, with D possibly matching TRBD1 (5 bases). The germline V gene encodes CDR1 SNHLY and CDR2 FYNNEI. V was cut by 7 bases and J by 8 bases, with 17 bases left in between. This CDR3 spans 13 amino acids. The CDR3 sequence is CASNKGSQQGYTF. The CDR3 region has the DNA TGTGCCAGCAATAAGGGGTCCCAGCAAGGCTACACCTTC. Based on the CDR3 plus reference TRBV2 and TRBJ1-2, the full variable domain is EPEVTQTPSHQVTQMGQEVILRCVPISNHLYFYWYRQILGQKVEFLVSFYNNEISEKSEIFDDQFSVERPDGSNFTLKIRSTKLEDSAMYFCASNKGSQQGYTFGSGTRLTVV.

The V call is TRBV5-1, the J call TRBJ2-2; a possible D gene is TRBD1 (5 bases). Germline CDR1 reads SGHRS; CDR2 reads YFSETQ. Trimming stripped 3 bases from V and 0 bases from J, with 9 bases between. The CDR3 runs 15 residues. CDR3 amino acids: CASSSRGSNTGELFF. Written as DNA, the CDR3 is TGCGCCAGCAGCTCTAGGGGCTCGAACACCGGGGAGCTGTTTTTT.

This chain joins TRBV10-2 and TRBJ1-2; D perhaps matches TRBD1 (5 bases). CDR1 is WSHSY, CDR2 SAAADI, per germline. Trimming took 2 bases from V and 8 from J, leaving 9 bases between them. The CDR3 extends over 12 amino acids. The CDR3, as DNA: TGCGCCAGCAGTGAGCAGGGATGGGGCTACACCTTC. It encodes CASSEQGWGYTF.

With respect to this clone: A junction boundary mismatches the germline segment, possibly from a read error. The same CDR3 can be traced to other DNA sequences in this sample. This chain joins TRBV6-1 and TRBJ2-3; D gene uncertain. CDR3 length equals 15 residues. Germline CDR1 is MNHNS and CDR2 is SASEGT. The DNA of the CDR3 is TGCGCCAGCAGCCTTCTGGGGATGTCGGCAGATACGCAGTATTTT. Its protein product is CASSLLGMSADTQYF.

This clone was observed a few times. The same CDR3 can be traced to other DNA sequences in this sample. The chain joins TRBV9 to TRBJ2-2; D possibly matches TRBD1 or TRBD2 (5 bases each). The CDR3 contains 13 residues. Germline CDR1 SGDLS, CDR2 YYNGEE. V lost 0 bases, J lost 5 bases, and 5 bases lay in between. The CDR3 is CASSVGGTGELFF. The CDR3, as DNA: TGTGCCAGCAGCGTAGGGGGGACCGGGGAGCTGTTTTTT.

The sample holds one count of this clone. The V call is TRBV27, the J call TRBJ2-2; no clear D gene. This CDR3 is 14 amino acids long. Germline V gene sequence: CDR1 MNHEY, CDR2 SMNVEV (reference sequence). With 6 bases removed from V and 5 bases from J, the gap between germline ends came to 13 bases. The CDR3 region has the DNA TGTGCCAGCAGCCCCTTGCCCCGGACCGGGGAGCTGTTTTTT. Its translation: CASSPLPRTGELFF.

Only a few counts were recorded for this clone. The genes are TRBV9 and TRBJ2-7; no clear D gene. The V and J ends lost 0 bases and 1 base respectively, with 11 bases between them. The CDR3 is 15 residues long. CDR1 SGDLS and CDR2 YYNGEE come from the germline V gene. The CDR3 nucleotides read TGTGCCAGCAGCGTAGGTACTGGTCCTTCCTACGAGCAGTACTTC. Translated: CASSVGTGPSYEQYF.

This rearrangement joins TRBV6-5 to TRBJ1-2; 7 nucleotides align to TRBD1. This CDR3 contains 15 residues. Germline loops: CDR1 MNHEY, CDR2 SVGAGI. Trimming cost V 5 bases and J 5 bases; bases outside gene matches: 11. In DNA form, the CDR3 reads TGTGCCAGCAGTGTTCACCGGGACAGAGAGTATGGCTACACCTTC. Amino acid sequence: CASSVHRDREYGYTF.

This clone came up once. CDR3 sequence reads: CASSEGPGGISGANVLTF. CDR3 sequence (DNA): TGCGCCAGCAGCGAAGGACCCGGGGGAATCTCTGGGGCCAACGTCCTGACTTTC. The chain is built from TRBV4-1 and TRBJ2-6; perhaps TRBD2 as D (6 bases). This CDR3 is built from 18 residues. V lost 5 bases and J lost 0, with 17 bases in between. Germline assignment: CDR1 MGHRA and CDR2 YSYEKL.

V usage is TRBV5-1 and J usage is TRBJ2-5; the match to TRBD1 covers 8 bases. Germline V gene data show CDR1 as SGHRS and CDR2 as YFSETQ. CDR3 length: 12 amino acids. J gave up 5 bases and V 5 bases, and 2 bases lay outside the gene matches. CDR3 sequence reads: CASRRTGETQYF. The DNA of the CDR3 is TGCGCCAGCAGAAGGACAGGGGAGACCCAGTACTTC. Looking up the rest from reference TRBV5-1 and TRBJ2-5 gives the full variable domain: KAGVTQTPRYLIKTRGQQVTLSCSPISGHRSVSWYQQTPGQGLQFLFEYFSETQRNKGNFPGRFSGRQFSNSRSEMNVSTLELGDSALYLCASRRTGETQYFGPGTRLLVL.

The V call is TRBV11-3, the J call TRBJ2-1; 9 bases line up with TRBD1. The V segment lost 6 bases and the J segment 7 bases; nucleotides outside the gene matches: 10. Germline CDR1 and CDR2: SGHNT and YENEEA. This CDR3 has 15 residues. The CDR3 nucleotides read TGTGCCAGCAGTTCTCCGGGACAGGGAAAAAATGAGCAGTTCTTC. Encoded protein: CASSSPGQGKNEQFF. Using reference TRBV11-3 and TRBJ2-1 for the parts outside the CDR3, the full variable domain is EAGVVQSPRYKIIEKKQPVAFWCNPISGHNTLYWYLQNLGQGPELLIRYENEEAVDDSQLPKDRFSAERLKGVDSTLKIQPAELGDSAVYLCASSSPGQGKNEQFFGPGTRLTVL.

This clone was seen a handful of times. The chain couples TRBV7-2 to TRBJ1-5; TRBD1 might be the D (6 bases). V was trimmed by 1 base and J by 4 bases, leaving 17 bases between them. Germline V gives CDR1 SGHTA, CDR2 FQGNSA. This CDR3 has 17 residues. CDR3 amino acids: CASSLGLNRVLNQPQHF. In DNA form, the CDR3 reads TGTGCCAGCAGCTTAGGGCTTAACAGGGTGTTGAATCAGCCCCAGCATTTT.

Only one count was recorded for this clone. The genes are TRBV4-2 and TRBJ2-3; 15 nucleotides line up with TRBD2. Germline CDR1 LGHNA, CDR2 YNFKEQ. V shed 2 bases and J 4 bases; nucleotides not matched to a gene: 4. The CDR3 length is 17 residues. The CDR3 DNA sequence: TGTGCCAGCAGCCAACCGCGGACTAGCGGGGGGGCAGATACGCAGTATTTT. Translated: CASSQPRTSGGADTQYF.

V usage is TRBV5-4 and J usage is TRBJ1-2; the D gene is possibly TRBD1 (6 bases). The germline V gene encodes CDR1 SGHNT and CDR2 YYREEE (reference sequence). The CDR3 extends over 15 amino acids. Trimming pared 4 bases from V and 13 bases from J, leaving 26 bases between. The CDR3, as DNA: TGTGCCAGCAGCCCTGCCGGGCACGGGGGCGCGGATGGCACCTTC. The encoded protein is CASSPAGHGGADGTF.

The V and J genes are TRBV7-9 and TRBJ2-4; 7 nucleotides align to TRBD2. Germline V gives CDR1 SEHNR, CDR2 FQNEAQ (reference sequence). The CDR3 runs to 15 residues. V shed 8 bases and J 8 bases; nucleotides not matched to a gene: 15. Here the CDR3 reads CASRPRASGVDIQYF. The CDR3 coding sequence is TGTGCCAGCCGCCCCCGGGCTAGCGGAGTCGACATTCAGTACTTC.